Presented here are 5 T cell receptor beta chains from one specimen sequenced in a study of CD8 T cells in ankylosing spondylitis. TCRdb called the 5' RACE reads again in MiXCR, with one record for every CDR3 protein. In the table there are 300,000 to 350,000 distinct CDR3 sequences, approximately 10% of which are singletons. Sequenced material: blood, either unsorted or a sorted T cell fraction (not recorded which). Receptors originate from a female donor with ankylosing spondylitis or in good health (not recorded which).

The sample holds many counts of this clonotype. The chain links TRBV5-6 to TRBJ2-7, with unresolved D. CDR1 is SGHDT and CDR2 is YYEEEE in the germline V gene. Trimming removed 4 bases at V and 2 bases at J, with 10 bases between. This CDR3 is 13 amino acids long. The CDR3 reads CASSNGYTYEQYF. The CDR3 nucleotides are TGTGCCAGCAGCAACGGATACACCTACGAGCAGTACTTC. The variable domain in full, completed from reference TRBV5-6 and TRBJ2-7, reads DAGVTQSPTHLIKTRGQQVTLRCSPKSGHDTVSWYQQALGQGPQFIFQYYEEEERQRGNFPDRFSGHQFPNYSSELNVNALLLGDSALYLCASSNGYTYEQYFGPGTRLTVT.

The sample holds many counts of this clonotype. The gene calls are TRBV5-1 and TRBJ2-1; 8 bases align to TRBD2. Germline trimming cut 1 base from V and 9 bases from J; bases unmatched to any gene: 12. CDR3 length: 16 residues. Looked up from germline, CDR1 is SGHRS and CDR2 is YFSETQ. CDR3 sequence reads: CASSLSWSLAGGEQFF. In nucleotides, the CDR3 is TGCGCCAGCAGCTTGTCGTGGAGCCTAGCGGGCGGTGAGCAGTTCTTC.

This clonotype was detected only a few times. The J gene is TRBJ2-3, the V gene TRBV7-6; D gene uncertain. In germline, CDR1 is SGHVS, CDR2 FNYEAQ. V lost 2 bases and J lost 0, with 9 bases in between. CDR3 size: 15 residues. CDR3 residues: CASSLYASSTDTQYF. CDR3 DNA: TGTGCCAGCAGCTTATACGCCAGTAGCACAGATACGCAGTATTTT. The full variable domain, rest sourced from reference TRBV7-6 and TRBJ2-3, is GAGVSQSPRYKVTKRGQDVALRCDPISGHVSLYWYRQALGQGPEFLTYFNYEAQQDKSGLPNDRFSAERPEGSISTLTIQRTEQRDSAMYRCASSLYASSTDTQYFGPGTRLTVL.

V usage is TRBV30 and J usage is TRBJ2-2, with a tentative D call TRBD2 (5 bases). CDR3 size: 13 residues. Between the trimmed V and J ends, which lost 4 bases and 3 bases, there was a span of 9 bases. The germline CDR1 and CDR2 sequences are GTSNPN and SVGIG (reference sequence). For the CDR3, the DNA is TGTGCCTGGATGAGGGCCCACACCGGGGAGCTGTTTTTT. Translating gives CAWMRAHTGELFF. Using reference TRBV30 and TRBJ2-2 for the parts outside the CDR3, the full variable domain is SQTIHQWPATLVQPVGSPLSLECTVEGTSNPNLYWYRQAAGRGLQLLFYSVGIGQISSEVPQNLSASRPQDRQFILSSKKLLLSDSGFYLCAWMRAHTGELFFGEGSRLTVL.

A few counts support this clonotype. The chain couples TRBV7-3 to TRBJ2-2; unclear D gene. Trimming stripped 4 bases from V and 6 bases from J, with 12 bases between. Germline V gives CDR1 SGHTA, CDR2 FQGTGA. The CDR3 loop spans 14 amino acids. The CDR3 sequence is CASSSAAGAGELFF. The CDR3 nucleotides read TGTGCCAGCAGCTCCGCGGCTGGGGCCGGGGAGCTGTTTTTT.